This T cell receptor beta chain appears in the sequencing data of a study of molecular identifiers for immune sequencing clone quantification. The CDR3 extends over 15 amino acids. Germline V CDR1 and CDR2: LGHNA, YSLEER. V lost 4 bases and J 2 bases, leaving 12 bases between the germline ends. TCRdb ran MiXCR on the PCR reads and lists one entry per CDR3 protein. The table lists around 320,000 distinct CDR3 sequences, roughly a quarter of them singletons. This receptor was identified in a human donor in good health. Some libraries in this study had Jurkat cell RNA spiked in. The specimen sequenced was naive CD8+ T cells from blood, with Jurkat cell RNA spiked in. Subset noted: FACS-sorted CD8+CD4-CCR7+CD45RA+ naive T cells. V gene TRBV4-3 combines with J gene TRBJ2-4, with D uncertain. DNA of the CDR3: TGCGCCAGCAGCCGTCAGGACGACCCCAAAAACATTCAGTACTTC. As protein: CASSRQDDPKNIQYF.